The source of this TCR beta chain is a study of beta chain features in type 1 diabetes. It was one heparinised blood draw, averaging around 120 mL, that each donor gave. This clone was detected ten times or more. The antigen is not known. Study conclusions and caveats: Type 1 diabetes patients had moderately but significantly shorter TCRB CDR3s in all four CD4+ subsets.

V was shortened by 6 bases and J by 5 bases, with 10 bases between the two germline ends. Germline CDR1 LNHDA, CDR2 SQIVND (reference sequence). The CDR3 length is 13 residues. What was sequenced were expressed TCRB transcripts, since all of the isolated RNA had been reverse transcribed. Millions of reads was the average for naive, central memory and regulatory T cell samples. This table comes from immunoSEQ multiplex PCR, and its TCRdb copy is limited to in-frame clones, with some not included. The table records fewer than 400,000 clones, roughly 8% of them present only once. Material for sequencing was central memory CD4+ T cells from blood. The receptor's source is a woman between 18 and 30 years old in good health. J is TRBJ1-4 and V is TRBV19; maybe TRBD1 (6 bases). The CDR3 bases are TGTGCCAGTAGCTCAACAGGGAATGAAAAACTGTTTTTT. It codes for CASSSTGNEKLFF.